This T cell receptor beta chain came from a study of response to subunit inactivated influenza vaccine. General study findings and limits: With each seasonal influenza vaccination, the authors suggested, few new T cells are recruited.

From the RT-PCR reads, TCRdb called clonotypes with MiXCR, one entry per CDR3 protein. The sample holds more than 700,000 distinct CDR3 sequences, around 21% seen once. The sample holds many counts of this clonotype. Antigen specificity is unknown. The sample was PBMCs from blood, taken less than 6 days after vaccination. This TCR was recovered from a man aged 50-59 years who received an inactivated influenza vaccine.

The CDR3 DNA sequence: TGTGCCAGCAGCGCCAGGGGAGTCTATGGCTACACCTTC. Protein: CASSARGVYGYTF. This chain connects TRBV2 to TRBJ1-2; D is possibly TRBD1 (6 bases). Germline assignment: CDR1 SNHLY and CDR2 FYNNEI. The CDR3 totals 13 residues. The V gene lost 6 bases and the J gene lost 4 bases, with 12 bases spanning the gap.